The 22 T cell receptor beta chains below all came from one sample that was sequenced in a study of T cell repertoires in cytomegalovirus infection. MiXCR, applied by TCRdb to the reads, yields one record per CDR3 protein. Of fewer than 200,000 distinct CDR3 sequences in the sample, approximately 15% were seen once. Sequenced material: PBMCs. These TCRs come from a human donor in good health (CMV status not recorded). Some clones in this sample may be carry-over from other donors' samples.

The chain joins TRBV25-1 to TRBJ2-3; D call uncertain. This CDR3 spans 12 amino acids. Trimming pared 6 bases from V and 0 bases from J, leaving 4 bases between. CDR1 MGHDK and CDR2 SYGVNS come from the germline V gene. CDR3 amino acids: CASRGSTDTQYF. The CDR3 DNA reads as TGTGCCAGCAGGGGTAGCACAGATACGCAGTATTTT.

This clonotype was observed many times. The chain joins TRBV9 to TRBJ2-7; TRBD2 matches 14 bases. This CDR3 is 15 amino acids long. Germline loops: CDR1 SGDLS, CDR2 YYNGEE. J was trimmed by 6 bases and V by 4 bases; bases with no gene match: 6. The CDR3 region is CASSLGTSGRGEQYF. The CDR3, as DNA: TGTGCCAGCAGCCTCGGGACTAGCGGGAGAGGCGAGCAGTACTTC.

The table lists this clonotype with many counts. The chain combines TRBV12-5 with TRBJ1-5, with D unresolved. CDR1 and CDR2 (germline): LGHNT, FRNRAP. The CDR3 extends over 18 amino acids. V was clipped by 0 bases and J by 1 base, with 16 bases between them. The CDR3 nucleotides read TGTGCTAGTGGTTTGGTACAAGGGTCCCAACGGAGCAATCAGCCCCAGCATTTT. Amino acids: CASGLVQGSQRSNQPQHF. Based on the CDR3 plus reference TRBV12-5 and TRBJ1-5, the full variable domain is DARVTQTPRHKVTEMGQEVTMRCQPILGHNTVFWYRQTMMQGLELLAYFRNRAPLDDSGMPKDRFSAEMPDATLATLKIQPSEPRDSAVYFCASGLVQGSQRSNQPQHFGDGTRLSIL.

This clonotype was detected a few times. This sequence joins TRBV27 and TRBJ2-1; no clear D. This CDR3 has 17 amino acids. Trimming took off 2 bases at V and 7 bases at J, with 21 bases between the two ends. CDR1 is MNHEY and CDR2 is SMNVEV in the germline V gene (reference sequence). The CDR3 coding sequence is TGTGCCAGCAGTTTAAAGGTCGGAATATCGGGTAGAAATGAGCAGTTCTTC. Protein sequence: CASSLKVGISGRNEQFF.

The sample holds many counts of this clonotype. The CDR3 coding sequence is TGCGCCAGCTACCCCATCGCAACTAACTATGGCTACACCTTC. Its translation is CASYPIATNYGYTF. The chain has TRBV5-1 and TRBJ1-2, with D uncertain. CDR3 length: 14 residues. The V end lost 7 bases, the J end lost 0 bases, and 13 bases lay between the germline ends. The germline V gene has CDR1 SGHRS and CDR2 YFSETQ.

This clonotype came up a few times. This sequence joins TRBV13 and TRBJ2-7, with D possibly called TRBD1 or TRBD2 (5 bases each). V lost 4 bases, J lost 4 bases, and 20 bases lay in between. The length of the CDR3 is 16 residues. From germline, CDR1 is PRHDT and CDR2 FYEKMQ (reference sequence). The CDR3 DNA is TGTGCCAGCAGCTCCCGAAGGGGCAGGGACGGGTACGAGCAGTACTTC. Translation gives CASSSRRGRDGYEQYF.

The CDR3 bases are TGTGCCAGCAGCCAGTGGAAGGGACAGGCCACCGGAGAGACCCAGTACTTC. This translates into CASSQWKGQATGETQYF. The chain couples TRBV7-9 to TRBJ2-5; 8 bases agree with TRBD1. V lost 5 bases, J lost 4 bases, and 15 bases stayed unmatched. CDR1 and CDR2 (germline): SEHNR, FQNEAQ (reference sequence). This CDR3 contains 17 residues.

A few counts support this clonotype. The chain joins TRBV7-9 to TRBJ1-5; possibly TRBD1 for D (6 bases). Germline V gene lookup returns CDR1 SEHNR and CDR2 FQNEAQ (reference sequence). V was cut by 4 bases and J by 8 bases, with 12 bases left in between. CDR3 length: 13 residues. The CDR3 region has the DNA TGTGCCAGCAGCTCAACGGGGGGCGAGCCCCAGCATTTT. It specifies CASSSTGGEPQHF.

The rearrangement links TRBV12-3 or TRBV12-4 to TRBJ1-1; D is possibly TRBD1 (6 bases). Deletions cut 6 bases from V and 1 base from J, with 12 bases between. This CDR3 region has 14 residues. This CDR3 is CASRPDRRNTEAFF. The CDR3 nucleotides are TGTGCCAGCAGACCTGACAGGAGGAACACTGAAGCTTTCTTT.

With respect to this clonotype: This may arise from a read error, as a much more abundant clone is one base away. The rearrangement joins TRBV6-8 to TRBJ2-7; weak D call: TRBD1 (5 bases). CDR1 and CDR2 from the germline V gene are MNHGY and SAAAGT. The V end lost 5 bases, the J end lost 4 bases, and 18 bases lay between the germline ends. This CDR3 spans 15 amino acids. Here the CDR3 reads CASSAVRAPFYEQYF. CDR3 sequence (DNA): TGTGCCAGCAGTGCGGTCAGGGCCCCTTTTTACGAGCAGTACTTC.

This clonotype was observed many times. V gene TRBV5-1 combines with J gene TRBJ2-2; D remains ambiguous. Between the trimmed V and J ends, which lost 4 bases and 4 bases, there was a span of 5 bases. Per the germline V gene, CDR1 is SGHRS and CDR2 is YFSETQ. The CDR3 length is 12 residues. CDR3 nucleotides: TGCGCCAGCAGCAGGATCACCGGGGAGCTGTTTTTT. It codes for CASSRITGELFF.

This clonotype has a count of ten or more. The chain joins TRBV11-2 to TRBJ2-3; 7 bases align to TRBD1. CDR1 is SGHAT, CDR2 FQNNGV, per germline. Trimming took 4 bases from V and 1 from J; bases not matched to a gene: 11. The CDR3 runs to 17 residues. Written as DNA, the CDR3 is TGTGCCAGCAGCTCGCTGAAGGGGGCTTCGGGCACAGATACGCAGTATTTT. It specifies CASSSLKGASGTDTQYF.

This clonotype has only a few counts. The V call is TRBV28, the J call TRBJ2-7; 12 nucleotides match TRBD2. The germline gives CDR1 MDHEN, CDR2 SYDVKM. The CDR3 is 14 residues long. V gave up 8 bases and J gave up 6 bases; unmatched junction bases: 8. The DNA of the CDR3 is TGTGCCAGCGGTGGTGGACTAGCGGGACGCGAGCAGTACTTC. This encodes CASGGGLAGREQYF.

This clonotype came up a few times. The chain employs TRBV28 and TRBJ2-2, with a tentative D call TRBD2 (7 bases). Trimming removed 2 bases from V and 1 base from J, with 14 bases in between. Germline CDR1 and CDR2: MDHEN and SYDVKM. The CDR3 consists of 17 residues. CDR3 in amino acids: CASSLRGGGVNTGELFF. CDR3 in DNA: TGTGCCAGCAGTTTAAGGGGGGGGGGAGTGAACACCGGGGAGCTGTTTTTT.

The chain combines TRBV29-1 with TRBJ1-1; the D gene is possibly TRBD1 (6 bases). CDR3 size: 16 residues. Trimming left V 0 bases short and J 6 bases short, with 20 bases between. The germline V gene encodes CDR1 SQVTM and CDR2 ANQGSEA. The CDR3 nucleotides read TGCAGCGTTGAAGATCGGGGGAGGGGGGGGTCCCCTGAAGCTTTCTTT. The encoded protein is CSVEDRGRGGSPEAFF.

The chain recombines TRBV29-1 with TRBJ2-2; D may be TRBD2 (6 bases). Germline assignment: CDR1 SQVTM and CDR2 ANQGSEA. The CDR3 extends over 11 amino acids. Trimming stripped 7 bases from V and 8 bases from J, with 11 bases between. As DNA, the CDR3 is TGCAGCGCAGGGAGGACAGGGGAGCTGTTTTTT. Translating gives CSAGRTGELFF.

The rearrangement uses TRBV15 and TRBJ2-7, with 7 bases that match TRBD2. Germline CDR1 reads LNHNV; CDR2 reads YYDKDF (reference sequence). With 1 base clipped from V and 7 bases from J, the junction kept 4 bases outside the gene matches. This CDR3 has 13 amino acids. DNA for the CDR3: TGTGCCACCAGCAGAGTACAGCGGGGTGAGCAGTACTTC. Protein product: CATSRVQRGEQYF.

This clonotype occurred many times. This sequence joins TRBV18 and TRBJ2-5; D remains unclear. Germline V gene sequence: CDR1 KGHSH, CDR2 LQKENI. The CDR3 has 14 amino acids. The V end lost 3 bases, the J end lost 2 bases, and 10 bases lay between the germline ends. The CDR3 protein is CASSPPVGQETQYF. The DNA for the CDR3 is TGTGCCAGCTCACCTCCAGTGGGACAAGAGACCCAGTACTTC.

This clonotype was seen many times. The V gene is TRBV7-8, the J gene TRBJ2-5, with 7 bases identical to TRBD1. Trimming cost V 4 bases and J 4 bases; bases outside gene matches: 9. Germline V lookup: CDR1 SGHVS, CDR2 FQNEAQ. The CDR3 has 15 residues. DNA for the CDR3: TGTGCCAGCAGCTCCATGGGACCAGGGGGAGAGACCCAGTACTTC. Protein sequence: CASSSMGPGGETQYF.

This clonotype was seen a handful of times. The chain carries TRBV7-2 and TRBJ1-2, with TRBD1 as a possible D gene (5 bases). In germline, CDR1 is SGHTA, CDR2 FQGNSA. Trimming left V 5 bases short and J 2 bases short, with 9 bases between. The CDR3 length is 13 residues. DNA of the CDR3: TGTGCCAGCAGCCAGGGACGGAACTATGGCTACACCTTC. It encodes CASSQGRNYGYTF.

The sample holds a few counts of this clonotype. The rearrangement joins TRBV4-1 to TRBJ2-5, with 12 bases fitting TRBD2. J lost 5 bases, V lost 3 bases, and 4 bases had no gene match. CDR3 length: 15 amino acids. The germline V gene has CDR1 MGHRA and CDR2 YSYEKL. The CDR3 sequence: CASSQLGLAGETQYF. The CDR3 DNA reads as TGCGCCAGCAGCCAGCTAGGACTAGCGGGGGAGACCCAGTACTTC.

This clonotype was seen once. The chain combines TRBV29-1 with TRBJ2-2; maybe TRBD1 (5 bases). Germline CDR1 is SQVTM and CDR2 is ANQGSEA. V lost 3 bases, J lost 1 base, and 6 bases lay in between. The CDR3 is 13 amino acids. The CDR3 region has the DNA TGCAGCGTTGACAGGGAGAACACCGGGGAGCTGTTTTTT. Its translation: CSVDRENTGELFF.